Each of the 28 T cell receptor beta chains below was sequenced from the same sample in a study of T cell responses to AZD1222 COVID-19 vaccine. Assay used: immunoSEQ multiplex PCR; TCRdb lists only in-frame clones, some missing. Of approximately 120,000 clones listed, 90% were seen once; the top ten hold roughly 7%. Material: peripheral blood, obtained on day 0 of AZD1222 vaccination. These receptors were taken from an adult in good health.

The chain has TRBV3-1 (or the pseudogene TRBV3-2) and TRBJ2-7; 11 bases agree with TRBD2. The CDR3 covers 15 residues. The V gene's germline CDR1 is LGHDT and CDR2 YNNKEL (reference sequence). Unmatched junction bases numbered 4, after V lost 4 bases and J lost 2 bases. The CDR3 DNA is TGTGCCAGCAGCCTTGGGACTAGCGGTGCCTACGAGCAGTACTTC. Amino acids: CASSLGTSGAYEQYF.

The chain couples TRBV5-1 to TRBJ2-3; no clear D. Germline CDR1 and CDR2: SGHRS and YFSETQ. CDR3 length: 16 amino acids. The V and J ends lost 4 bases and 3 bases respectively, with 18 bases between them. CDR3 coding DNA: TGCGCCAGCAGCCGAGCAACGGTAGTGGGTACAGATACGCAGTATTTT. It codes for CASSRATVVGTDTQYF.

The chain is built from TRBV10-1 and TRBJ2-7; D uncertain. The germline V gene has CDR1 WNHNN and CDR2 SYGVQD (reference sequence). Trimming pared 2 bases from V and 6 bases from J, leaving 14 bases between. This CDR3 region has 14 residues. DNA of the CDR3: TGCGCCAGCAGTGAGCGTTCAGGTTTGGGCGAGCAGTACTTC. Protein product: CASSERSGLGEQYF.

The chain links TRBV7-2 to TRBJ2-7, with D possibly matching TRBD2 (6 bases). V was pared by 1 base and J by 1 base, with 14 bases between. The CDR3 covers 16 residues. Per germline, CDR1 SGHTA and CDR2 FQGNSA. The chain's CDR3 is CASSLDSGDRSYEQYF. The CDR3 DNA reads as TGTGCCAGCAGCTTAGATTCGGGGGATCGGTCCTACGAGCAGTACTTC.

CDR3 nucleotide sequence: TGCAGCGTTGAAGAAGACGGGGGGTCCTACGAGCAGTACTTC. Its protein product is CSVEEDGGSYEQYF. The chain joins TRBV29-1 to TRBJ2-7; 7 bases are a match to TRBD2. Per germline, CDR1 SQVTM and CDR2 ANQGSEA. The length of the CDR3 is 14 residues. Trimming cost V 0 bases and J 1 base; bases outside gene matches: 3.

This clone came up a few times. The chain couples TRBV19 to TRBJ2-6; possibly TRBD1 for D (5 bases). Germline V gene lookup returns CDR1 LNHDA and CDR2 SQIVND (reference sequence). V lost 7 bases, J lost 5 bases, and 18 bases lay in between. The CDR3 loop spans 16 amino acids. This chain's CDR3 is CASTPGAFQRANVLTF. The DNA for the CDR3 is TGTGCCAGTACCCCTGGGGCATTCCAAAGGGCCAACGTCCTGACTTTC.

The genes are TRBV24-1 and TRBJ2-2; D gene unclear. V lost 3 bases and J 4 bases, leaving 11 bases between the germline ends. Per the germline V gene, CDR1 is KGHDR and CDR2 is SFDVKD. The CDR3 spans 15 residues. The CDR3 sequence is CATSDARVFTGELFF. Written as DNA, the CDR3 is TGTGCCACCAGTGATGCCCGGGTTTTCACCGGGGAGCTGTTTTTT.

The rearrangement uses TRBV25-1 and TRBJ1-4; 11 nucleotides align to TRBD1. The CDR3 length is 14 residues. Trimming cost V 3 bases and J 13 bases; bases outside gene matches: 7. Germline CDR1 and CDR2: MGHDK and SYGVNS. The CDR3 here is CASSDWDRGSILFF. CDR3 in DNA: TGTGCCAGCAGTGACTGGGACAGGGGGAGTATACTGTTTTTT. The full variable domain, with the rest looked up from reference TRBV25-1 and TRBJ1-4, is EADIYQTPRYLVIGTGKKITLECSQTMGHDKMYWYQQDPGMELHLIHYSYGVNSTEKGDLSSESTVSRIRTEHFPLTLESARPSHTSQYLCASSDWDRGSILFFGSGTQLSVL.

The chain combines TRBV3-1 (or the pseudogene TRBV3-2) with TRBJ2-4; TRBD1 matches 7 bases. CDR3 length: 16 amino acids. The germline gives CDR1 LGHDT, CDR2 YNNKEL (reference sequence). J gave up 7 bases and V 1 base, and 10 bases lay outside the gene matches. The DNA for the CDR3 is TGTGCCAGCAGCCAAGGGGGTCGACAGGGTCGGAACATTCAGTACTTC. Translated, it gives CASSQGGRQGRNIQYF.

DNA of the CDR3: TGCGCCAGCGGACTCGCTCCACTTGGGTCCTACAATGAGCAGTTCTTC. Its translation is CASGLAPLGSYNEQFF. The gene calls are TRBV5-1 and TRBJ2-1, with a tentative D call TRBD2 (5 bases). The CDR3 has 16 amino acids. Germline V gives CDR1 SGHRS, CDR2 YFSETQ. The V end lost 7 bases, the J end lost 1 base, and 18 bases lay between the germline ends.

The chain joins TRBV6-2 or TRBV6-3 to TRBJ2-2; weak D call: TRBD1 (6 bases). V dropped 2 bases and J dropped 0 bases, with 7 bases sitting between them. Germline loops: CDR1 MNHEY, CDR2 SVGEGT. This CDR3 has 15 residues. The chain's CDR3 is CASSYRQANTGELFF. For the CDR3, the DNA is TGTGCCAGCAGTTACAGACAGGCGAACACCGGGGAGCTGTTTTTT.

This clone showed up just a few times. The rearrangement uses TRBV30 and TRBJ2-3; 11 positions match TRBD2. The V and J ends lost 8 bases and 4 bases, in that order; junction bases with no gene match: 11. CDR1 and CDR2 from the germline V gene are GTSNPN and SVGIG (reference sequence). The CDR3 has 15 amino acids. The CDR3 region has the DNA TGTGCCATCACCACTAGCGGGAGTACTGCAGATACGCAGTATTTT. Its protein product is CAITTSGSTADTQYF.

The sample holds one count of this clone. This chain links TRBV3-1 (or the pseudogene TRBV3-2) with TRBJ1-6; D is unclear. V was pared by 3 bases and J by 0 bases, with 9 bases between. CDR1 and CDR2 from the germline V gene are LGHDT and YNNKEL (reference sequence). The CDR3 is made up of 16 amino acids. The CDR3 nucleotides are TGTGCCAGCAGCCACGGACGCAGCTCCTATAATTCACCCCTCCACTTT. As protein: CASSHGRSSYNSPLHF.

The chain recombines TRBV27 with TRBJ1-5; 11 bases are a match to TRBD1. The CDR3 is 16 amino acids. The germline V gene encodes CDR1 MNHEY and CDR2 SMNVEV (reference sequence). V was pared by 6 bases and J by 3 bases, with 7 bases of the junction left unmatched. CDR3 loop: CASSSGQGAPNQPQHF. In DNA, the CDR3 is TGTGCCAGCAGCTCCGGACAGGGGGCGCCCAATCAGCCCCAGCATTTT.

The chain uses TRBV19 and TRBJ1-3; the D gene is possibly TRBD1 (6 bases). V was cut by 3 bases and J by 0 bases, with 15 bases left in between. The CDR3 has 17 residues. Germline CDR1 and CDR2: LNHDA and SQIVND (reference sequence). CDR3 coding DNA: TGTGCCAGTAGTATCGATGGGGGACAAAGCTCTGGAAACACCATATATTTT. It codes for CASSIDGGQSSGNTIYF.

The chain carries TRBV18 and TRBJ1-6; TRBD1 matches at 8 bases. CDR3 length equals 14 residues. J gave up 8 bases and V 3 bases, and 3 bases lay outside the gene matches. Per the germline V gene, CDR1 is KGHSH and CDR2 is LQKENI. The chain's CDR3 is CASSPTGVDSPLHF. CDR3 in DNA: TGTGCCAGCTCACCGACAGGGGTCGATTCACCCCTCCACTTT.

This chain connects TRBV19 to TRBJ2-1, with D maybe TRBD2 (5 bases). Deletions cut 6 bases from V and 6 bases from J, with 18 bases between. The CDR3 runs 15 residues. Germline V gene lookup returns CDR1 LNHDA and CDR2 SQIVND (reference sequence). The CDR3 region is CASSPLREQLNEQFF. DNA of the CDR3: TGTGCCAGTAGCCCTTTGAGGGAGCAACTCAATGAGCAGTTCTTC.

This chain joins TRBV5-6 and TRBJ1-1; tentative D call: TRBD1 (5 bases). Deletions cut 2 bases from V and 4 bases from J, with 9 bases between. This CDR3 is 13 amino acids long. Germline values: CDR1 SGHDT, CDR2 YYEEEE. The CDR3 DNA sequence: TGTGCCAGCAGCTTCAGGGAGGGCACTGAAGCTTTCTTT. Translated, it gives CASSFREGTEAFF.

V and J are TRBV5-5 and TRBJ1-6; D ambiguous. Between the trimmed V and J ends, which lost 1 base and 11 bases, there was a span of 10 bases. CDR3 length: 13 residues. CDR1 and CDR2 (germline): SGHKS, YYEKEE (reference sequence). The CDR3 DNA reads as TGTGCCAGCAGCTTGTCCCCTTCAACACCCCTCCACTTT. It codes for CASSLSPSTPLHF.

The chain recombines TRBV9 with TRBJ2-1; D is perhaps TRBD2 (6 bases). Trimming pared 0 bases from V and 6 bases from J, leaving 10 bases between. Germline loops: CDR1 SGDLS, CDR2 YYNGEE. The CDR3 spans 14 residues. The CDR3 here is CASSVAGVVNEQFF. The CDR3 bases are TGTGCCAGCAGCGTAGCGGGAGTGGTCAATGAGCAGTTCTTC.

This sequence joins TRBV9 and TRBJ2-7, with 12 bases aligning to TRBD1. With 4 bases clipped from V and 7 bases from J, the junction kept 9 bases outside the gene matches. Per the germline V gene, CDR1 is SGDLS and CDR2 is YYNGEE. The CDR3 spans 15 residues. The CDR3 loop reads CASSFPGQGAGEQYF. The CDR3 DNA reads TGTGCCAGCAGCTTCCCGGGACAGGGGGCAGGAGAGCAGTACTTC.

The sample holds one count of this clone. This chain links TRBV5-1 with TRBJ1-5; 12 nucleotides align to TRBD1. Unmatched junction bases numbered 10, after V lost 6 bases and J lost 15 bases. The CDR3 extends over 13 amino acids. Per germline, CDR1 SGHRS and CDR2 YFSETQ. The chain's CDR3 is CASTGTGGEVGHF. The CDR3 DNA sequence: TGCGCCAGCACCGGGACAGGGGGCGAAGTAGGGCATTTT. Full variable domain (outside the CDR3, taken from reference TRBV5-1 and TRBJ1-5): KAGVTQTPRYLIKTRGQQVTLSCSPISGHRSVSWYQQTPGQGLQFLFEYFSETQRNKGNFPGRFSGRQFSNSRSEMNVSTLELGDSALYLCASTGTGGEVGHFGDGTRLSIL.

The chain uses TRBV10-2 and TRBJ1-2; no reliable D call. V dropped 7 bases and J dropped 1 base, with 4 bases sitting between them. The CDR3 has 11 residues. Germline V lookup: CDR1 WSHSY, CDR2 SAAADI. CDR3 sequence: CASNGNYGYTF. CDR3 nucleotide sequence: TGCGCCAGCAATGGTAACTATGGCTACACCTTC.

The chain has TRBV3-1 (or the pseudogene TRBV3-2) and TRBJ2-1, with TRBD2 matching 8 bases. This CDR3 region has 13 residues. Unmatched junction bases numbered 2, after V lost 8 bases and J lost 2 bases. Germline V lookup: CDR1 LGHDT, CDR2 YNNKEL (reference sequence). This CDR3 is CASQGLAYNEQFF. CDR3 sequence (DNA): TGTGCCAGCCAGGGACTAGCCTACAATGAGCAGTTCTTC.

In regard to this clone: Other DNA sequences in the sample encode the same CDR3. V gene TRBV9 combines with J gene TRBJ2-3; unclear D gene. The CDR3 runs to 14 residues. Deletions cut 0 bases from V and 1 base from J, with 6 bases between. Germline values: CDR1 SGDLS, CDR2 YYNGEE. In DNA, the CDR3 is TGTGCCAGCAGCGTAGAACCGCGCACAGATACGCAGTATTTT. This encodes CASSVEPRTDTQYF.

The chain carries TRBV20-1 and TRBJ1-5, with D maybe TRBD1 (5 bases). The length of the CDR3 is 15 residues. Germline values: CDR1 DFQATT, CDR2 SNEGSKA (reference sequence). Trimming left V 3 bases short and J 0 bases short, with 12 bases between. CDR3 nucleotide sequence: TGCAGTGCTAGTCACCGGGACGGTAGCAATCAGCCCCAGCATTTT. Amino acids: CSASHRDGSNQPQHF.

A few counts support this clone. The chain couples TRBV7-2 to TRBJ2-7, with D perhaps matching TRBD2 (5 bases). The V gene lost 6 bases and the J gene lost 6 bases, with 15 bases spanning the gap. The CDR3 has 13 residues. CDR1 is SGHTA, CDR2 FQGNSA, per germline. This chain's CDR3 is CASSLDLTGEQYF. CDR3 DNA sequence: TGTGCCAGCAGTCTGGACTTGACGGGCGAGCAGTACTTC.

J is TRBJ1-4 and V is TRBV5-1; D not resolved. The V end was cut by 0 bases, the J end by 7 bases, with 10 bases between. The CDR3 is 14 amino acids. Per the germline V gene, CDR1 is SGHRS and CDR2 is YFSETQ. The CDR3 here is CASSLGPTLEKLFF. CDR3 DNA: TGCGCCAGCAGCTTGGGACCGACACTTGAAAAACTGTTTTTT.